What follows describes a single T cell receptor beta chain. The source of the sample is a study of blood T cell repertoires in COVID-19. Looking at the study overall: Sites in the United States, Italy and Spain provided acute and convalescent COVID-19 samples. The analysed material was cDNA or gDNA that came from T cells, B-cell-depleted T cells, or PBMCs.

Between the trimmed V and J ends, which lost 0 bases and 0 bases, there was a span of 11 bases. In germline, CDR1 is MNHEY, CDR2 SVGAGI. The CDR3 length is 16 residues. Per the original data handling: Reference gene primer amplification gave nucleated cell count estimates. TCRdb's copy holds only in-frame clones and misses some; the assay was immunoSEQ multiplex PCR. That table gives V, J and clone size, and the DNA gave D and trimming. The sample contains around 240,000 clones, 70% to 90% of which appear only once. Sequencing was performed on peripheral blood. V usage is TRBV6-5 and J usage is TRBJ1-2; D gene ambiguous. This TCR came from a middle-aged man with acute or convalescent COVID-19. CDR3 nucleotide sequence: TGTGCCAGCAGTTACTCGCCGGGAAGAGCTAACTATGGCTACACCTTC. Translating gives CASSYSPGRANYGYTF.